This T cell receptor (beta chain) was documented in a study of T cell repertoires in cytomegalovirus infection. Turning to the study itself: Alongside well-studied HLA-B-restricted CMV epitopes, recently identified HLA-C-restricted CMV epitopes were also used.

Points from the study as a whole: There were HLA-C-restricted CMV-specific TCR beta clonotypes dominating the ex vivo response.

Germline CDR1 is SEHNR and CDR2 is FQNEAQ (reference sequence). The CDR3 extends over 12 amino acids. The V and J ends lost 11 bases and 5 bases respectively, with 15 bases between them. One entry per CDR3 protein results from TCRdb running MiXCR on the reads. Found here are 800,000 to 950,000 distinct CDR3 sequences, about 33% of them singletons; the top ten hold roughly 12%. This clonotype was observed a handful of times. Its specificity is not known. The chain combines TRBV7-9 with TRBJ2-5; tentatively, D is TRBD2 (6 bases). The receptor comes from a human donor in good health (CMV status not recorded). Some clones in this sample may be carry-over from other donors' samples. The source was cultured CD8+ T cells from PBMCs, collected from culture after CMV antigen stimulation. The CDR3 reads CAGSAGRETQYF. CDR3 nucleotide sequence: TGTGCCGGGAGTGCAGGGAGGGAGACCCAGTACTTC.